The 25 T cell receptor beta chains listed next were all sequenced from one sample in a study of blood T cells in healthy people across ages. Next came a second PCR, run for about 6 to 12 cycles, which used a sample-barcoded 5' primer along with a J-beta primer mix. Each CDR3 protein gets one entry after TCRdb re-called the 5' RACE reads with MiXCR. Among over a million distinct CDR3 sequences listed, over 35% were seen once. Sequenced input: blood. The receptors derive from a woman aged 55-69 years in good health.

This clonotype was picked up a small number of times. The V and J genes are TRBV5-5 and TRBJ2-1; 7 nucleotides line up with TRBD2. After removal of 7 bases from V and 0 bases from J, the junction contained 4 bases not matched to a gene. The germline V gene encodes CDR1 SGHKS and CDR2 YYEKEE (reference sequence). The CDR3 runs 14 residues. CDR3 in amino acids: CASGREYSYNEQFF. Written as DNA, the CDR3 is TGTGCCAGCGGGCGGGAGTACTCCTACAATGAGCAGTTCTTC.

The chain uses TRBV5-4 and TRBJ2-3, with D maybe TRBD2 (5 bases). Trimming pared 3 bases from V and 6 bases from J, leaving 11 bases between. The germline V gene encodes CDR1 SGHNT and CDR2 YYREEE (reference sequence). This CDR3 contains 13 residues. The CDR3 region has the DNA TGTGCCAGCAGCTGGCCTAGCAGCGATACGCAGTATTTT. Residues: CASSWPSSDTQYF.

This clonotype turned up a few times. The gene calls are TRBV5-1 and TRBJ2-6; no definite D call. The CDR3 extends over 15 amino acids. Germline V gene data show CDR1 as SGHRS and CDR2 as YFSETQ. Trimming removed 4 bases from V and 4 bases from J, with 12 bases in between. The CDR3 is CASSPRVAGANVLTF. CDR3 sequence (DNA): TGCGCCAGCAGCCCAAGAGTGGCAGGGGCCAACGTCCTGACTTTC.

This clonotype was detected only a few times. The chain couples TRBV20-1 to TRBJ2-1, with D perhaps TRBD2 (5 bases). This CDR3 comprises 15 residues. V was pared by 6 bases and J by 0 bases, with 15 bases between. Germline V gives CDR1 DFQATT, CDR2 SNEGSKA (reference sequence). For the CDR3, the DNA is TGCAGTGCCGCCTGGGTAGCGAGCTCCTACAATGAGCAGTTCTTC. It codes for CSAAWVASSYNEQFF.

The chain employs TRBV27 and TRBJ2-7; 10 nucleotides agree with TRBD1. Germline V gives CDR1 MNHEY, CDR2 SMNVEV (reference sequence). V was clipped by 5 bases and J by 8 bases; unmatched bases: 9. This CDR3 contains 14 residues. The CDR3 here is CASSIRDRGNKQYF. The CDR3 nucleotides are TGTGCCAGCAGTATACGGGACAGGGGTAACAAGCAGTACTTC.

This clonotype was observed a few times. This rearrangement joins TRBV11-1 to TRBJ2-3; 7 bases match TRBD1. There are 15 residues in the CDR3. After removal of 3 bases from V and 2 bases from J, the junction contained 5 bases not matched to a gene. Germline assignment: CDR1 SGHAT and CDR2 FQDESV (reference sequence). In nucleotides, the CDR3 is TGTGCCAGCAGCTTCGAGGGACAGCACACAGATACGCAGTATTTT. This encodes CASSFEGQHTDTQYF.

CDR3 sequence reads: CASRPRQGTNQPQHF. CDR3 coding DNA: TGTGCCAGCAGACCAAGACAGGGGACAAATCAGCCCCAGCATTTT. The chain employs TRBV2 and TRBJ1-5; 8 bases match TRBD1. V shed 6 bases, J shed 4 bases, and the junction held 8 bases outside the gene matches. Germline assignment: CDR1 SNHLY and CDR2 FYNNEI. This CDR3 is built from 15 residues.

The V call is TRBV5-6, the J call TRBJ2-4; D may be TRBD2 (5 bases). Germline V CDR1 and CDR2: SGHDT, YYEEEE. V dropped 4 bases and J dropped 1 base, with 21 bases sitting between them. This CDR3 contains 18 residues. Written as DNA, the CDR3 is TGTGCCAGCAGCCCGAGGAGGTGGGGTGAACCCGCCAAAAACATTCAGTACTTC. It yields the protein CASSPRRWGEPAKNIQYF.

The chain carries TRBV20-1 and TRBJ2-7, with 7 bases aligning to TRBD1. The CDR3 extends over 16 amino acids. Unmatched junction bases numbered 8, after V lost 0 bases and J lost 0 bases. CDR1 and CDR2 (germline): DFQATT, SNEGSKA (reference sequence). The CDR3 nucleotides read TGCAGTGCTAGAGATTCAGGGACAGACGTCTCCTACGAGCAGTACTTC. Amino acid sequence: CSARDSGTDVSYEQYF.

This chain joins TRBV27 and TRBJ1-2; perhaps TRBD1 as D (6 bases). Germline lookup yields CDR1 MNHEY and CDR2 SMNVEV (reference sequence). The CDR3 sequence is 17 residues long. V was clipped by 5 bases and J by 5 bases, with 24 bases between them. The CDR3 DNA is TGTGCCAGCAGTCACCAGGCGAGGACAGTTGCACCGTATGGCTACACCTTC. Amino acid sequence: CASSHQARTVAPYGYTF.

This chain joins TRBV29-1 and TRBJ2-5, with D perhaps TRBD2 (6 bases). From germline, CDR1 is SQVTM and CDR2 ANQGSEA. This CDR3 has 14 amino acids. Trimming cost V 3 bases and J 6 bases, with 17 bases left between them. CDR3 DNA sequence: TGCAGCGTTGAGACAGCGGCGGGGATAAAGACCCAGTACTTC. The encoded protein is CSVETAAGIKTQYF.

This clonotype was recorded at least ten times. The chain carries TRBV6-2 or TRBV6-3 and TRBJ2-7; TRBD1 matches 9 bases. The CDR3 loop spans 14 amino acids. Trimming took 6 bases from V and 1 from J; bases not matched to a gene: 4. The germline gives CDR1 MNHEY, CDR2 SVGEGT. The CDR3 spells CASRTGTGSYEQYF. The CDR3, as DNA: TGTGCCAGCAGAACCGGGACAGGGTCCTACGAGCAGTACTTC.

This sequence joins TRBV10-3 and TRBJ1-4, with no clear D. Germline lookup yields CDR1 ENHRY and CDR2 SYGVKD. The ends were cut back, 2 bases at V and 5 bases at J, with 6 bases in the middle. The CDR3 consists of 13 residues. CDR3 region: CAISEGPNEKLFF. The CDR3 nucleotides are TGTGCCATCAGTGAGGGGCCGAATGAAAAACTGTTTTTT.

This chain joins TRBV5-1 and TRBJ1-6; 10 nucleotides match TRBD1. Germline V gene lookup returns CDR1 SGHRS and CDR2 YFSETQ. The CDR3 totals 16 residues. V lost 0 bases, J lost 7 bases, and 4 bases stayed unmatched. The CDR3 nucleotides read TGCGCCAGCAGCTTGGCCGGGACAGGGGCGAATTCACCCCTCCACTTT. This encodes CASSLAGTGANSPLHF.

The rearrangement links TRBV3-1 to TRBJ1-1; D remains unclear. This CDR3 spans 13 amino acids. The germline V gene has CDR1 LGHDT and CDR2 YNNKEL (reference sequence). V lost 4 bases and J lost 6, with 12 bases in between. This chain's CDR3 is CASSPGTDPEAFF. In nucleotides, the CDR3 is TGTGCCAGCAGCCCCGGAACGGATCCTGAAGCTTTCTTT.

This clonotype was found a few times. The chain combines TRBV5-6 with TRBJ2-7, with 10 bases matching TRBD2. V trimming: 3 bases; J trimming: 3 bases; junction bases outside the gene matches: 6. Germline CDR1 reads SGHDT; CDR2 reads YYEEEE. The CDR3 consists of 15 residues. CDR3 sequence reads: CASSYEGTSDYEQYF. CDR3 in DNA: TGTGCCAGCAGCTACGAGGGGACTAGCGACTACGAGCAGTACTTC.

This clonotype has only a few counts. This chain joins TRBV11-2 and TRBJ2-5; 7 bases are shared with TRBD1. Losses at the gene ends were 5 bases for V and 3 bases for J; bases not matched to a gene: 9. The CDR3 runs to 15 residues. Germline V gives CDR1 SGHAT, CDR2 FQNNGV. The CDR3 DNA reads as TGTGCCAGCAGCCCAACAGGGGACCCTGAAGAGACCCAGTACTTC. This translates into CASSPTGDPEETQYF.

This rearrangement joins TRBV7-8 to TRBJ2-5, with D tentatively TRBD2 (6 bases). V was clipped by 8 bases and J by 5 bases, with 27 bases between them. Germline CDR1 SGHVS, CDR2 FQNEAQ. The CDR3 consists of 17 residues. The CDR3 DNA reads as TGTGCCAGCGCCTTGAGACGACTAGTAGGAGATAGCGAGACCCAGTACTTC. This encodes CASALRRLVGDSETQYF. Supplemented by reference TRBV7-8 and TRBJ2-5, the full variable domain reads GAGVSQSPRYKVAKRGQDVALRCDPISGHVSLFWYQQALGQGPEFLTYFQNEAQLDKSGLPSDRFFAERPEGSVSTLKIQRTQQEDSAVYLCASALRRLVGDSETQYFGPGTRLLVL.

This clonotype has a handful of counts. This chain uses TRBV9 with TRBJ2-3, with 7 bases aligning to TRBD2. V was pared by 0 bases and J by 0 bases, with 4 bases of the junction left unmatched. The germline gives CDR1 SGDLS, CDR2 YYNGEE. This CDR3 comprises 16 residues. CDR3 loop: CASSVASSGSTDTQYF. CDR3 in DNA: TGTGCCAGCAGCGTAGCTTCTAGCGGTAGCACAGATACGCAGTATTTT.

This clonotype appeared a few times. V usage is TRBV4-1 and J usage is TRBJ2-7, with no clear D. V was pared by 0 bases and J by 6 bases, with 6 bases between. The germline gives CDR1 MGHRA, CDR2 YSYEKL. The CDR3 contains 12 residues. The chain's CDR3 is CASSQDPREQYF. CDR3 DNA sequence: TGCGCCAGCAGCCAAGATCCACGCGAGCAGTACTTC.

The rearrangement links TRBV24-1 to TRBJ2-2, with D hard to call. CDR1 and CDR2 (germline): KGHDR, SFDVKD. V was clipped by 1 base and J by 1 base, with 12 bases between them. This CDR3 is 17 amino acids long. The CDR3 sequence is CATSDFGSVGNTGELFF. As DNA, the CDR3 is TGTGCCACCAGTGATTTCGGTTCGGTTGGGAACACCGGGGAGCTGTTTTTT.

The chain employs TRBV3-1 and TRBJ2-7; D unclear. Germline CDR1 and CDR2: LGHDT and YNNKEL (reference sequence). Trimming shortened V by 5 bases and J by 0 bases, and 14 bases separated the two germline ends. The CDR3 is 15 residues long. The CDR3 coding sequence is TGTGCCAGCAGCTCCCGTGGGCGGAGCTCCTACGAGCAGTACTTC. This sequence encodes CASSSRGRSSYEQYF.

This clonotype was counted many times. The DNA of the CDR3 is TGTGCCAGCAGTCTCGGACTAGCGGCAAACACAGATACGCAGTATTTT. It specifies CASSLGLAANTDTQYF. This chain uses TRBV6-5 with TRBJ2-3; 10 bases map to TRBD2. Germline CDR1 and CDR2: MNHEY and SVGAGI. The V and J ends lost 5 bases and 2 bases, in that order; junction bases with no gene match: 7. This CDR3 has 16 amino acids.

The chain combines TRBV6-1 with TRBJ1-5, with 8 bases aligning to TRBD1. Unmatched junction bases numbered 10, after V lost 9 bases and J lost 3 bases. This CDR3 is built from 15 residues. Per the germline V gene, CDR1 is MNHNS and CDR2 is SASEGT. CDR3 in DNA: TGTGCCAGTTGCGTAAGACAGGGGCTCAATCAGCCCCAGCATTTT. Its translation: CASCVRQGLNQPQHF.

J is TRBJ2-1 and V is TRBV20-1, with 8 bases aligning to TRBD2. The germline gives CDR1 DFQATT, CDR2 SNEGSKA (reference sequence). V lost 5 bases and J lost 4; bases outside the gene matches: 7. The CDR3 runs to 14 residues. CDR3: CSASTSGLYNEQFF. For the CDR3, the DNA is TGCAGTGCTTCTACTAGCGGACTATACAATGAGCAGTTCTTC.